The rows below give T cell receptor beta chains drawn from one sample of a study of blood T cell repertoires in COVID-19. The method was immunoSEQ multiplex PCR; TCRdb's version includes in-frame clones alone and lacks a portion of them. The sample lists some 130,000 clones; more than 60% were seen once. What was sequenced was peripheral blood. The source of these receptors is a woman in her 70s with acute or convalescent COVID-19. CDR3s include the opening cysteine and the closing phenylalanine or tryptophan. The order of the fields is V gene, D gene, J gene, clone size, CDR3 DNA, CDR3 protein. The D gene is left open where the match is weak. Size is omitted from some rows. Given values are once, few, many or a class for expanded clones.

V: TRBV7-7; D: TRBD1; J: TRBJ2-7; size: .; DNA: TGTGCCAGCAGCCCAGGACAGGGAGCCCTTTACGAGCAGTACTTC; CDR3: CASSPGQGALYEQYF
V: TRBV2; D: TRBD1; J: TRBJ1-2; size: .; DNA: TGTGCCAGCAGTTCCGGGACAGCCTATGGCTACACCTTC; CDR3: CASSSGTAYGYTF
V: TRBV25-1; D: .; J: TRBJ2-7; size: .; DNA: TGTGCCAGCAGCGAAGGGGCCCGCCGAGAGCAGTACTTC; CDR3: CASSEGARREQYF
V: TRBV9; D: .; J: TRBJ1-2; size: .; DNA: TGTGCCAGCAGCGGGGCCAGGTCTAACTATGGCTACACCTTC; CDR3: CASSGARSNYGYTF
V: TRBV4-1; D: .; J: TRBJ2-3; size: .; DNA: TGCGCCAGCAGCCCCGGGGAGGCTGGGCAGTATTTT; CDR3: CASSPGEAGQYF
V: TRBV7-9; D: TRBD2; J: TRBJ2-1; size: .; DNA: TGTGCCAGCAGCCCACTAGCGGCGGACCCGTTCGGGCAGTTCTTC; CDR3: CASSPLAADPFGQFF
V: TRBV19; D: .; J: TRBJ1-2; size: once; DNA: TGTGCCAGTACGGAACCCTCCCAGGCCCACTATGGCTACACCTTC; CDR3: CASTEPSQAHYGYTF
V: TRBV19; D: .; J: TRBJ2-7; size: few; DNA: TGTGCCACCAAACCGGCCGGGGGGCGATACGAGCAGTACTTC; CDR3: CATKPAGGRYEQYF
V: TRBV5-6; D: TRBD1; J: TRBJ2-5; size: .; DNA: TGTGCCAGCAGCCTGGGACAGACCAAAGAGACCCAGTACTTC; CDR3: CASSLGQTKETQYF
V: TRBV7-9; D: TRBD1; J: TRBJ1-6; size: once; DNA: TGTGCCAGCAGCCCCGGACAGGGTCATTCACCCCTCCACTTT; CDR3: CASSPGQGHSPLHF
V: TRBV28; D: TRBD1; J: TRBJ1-2; size: once; DNA: TGTGCCAGCAGTTCCGCCGGGACAGGGAGCAGCTATGGCTACACCTTC; CDR3: CASSSAGTGSSYGYTF
V: TRBV5-1; D: TRBD1; J: TRBJ1-4; size: .; DNA: TGCGCCAGCAGCTTGGTTCCGGGACAGGGGGGTGCAACTAATGAAAAACTGTTTTTT; CDR3: CASSLVPGQGGATNEKLFF
V: TRBV2; D: TRBD2; J: TRBJ2-1; size: .; DNA: TGTGCCAGCAGTAATAGCGGGGCTCATTACAATGAGCAGTTCTTC; CDR3: CASSNSGAHYNEQFF
V: TRBV30; D: .; J: TRBJ2-2; size: .; DNA: TGTGCCTGGGACAGGTGGACCGGGGAGCTGTTTTTT; CDR3: CAWDRWTGELFF
V: TRBV28; D: .; J: TRBJ2-1; size: .; DNA: TGTGCCAGCAGTTCCCTAGGCAATGAGCAGTTCTTC; CDR3: CASSSLGNEQFF
V: TRBV4-1; D: TRBD1; J: TRBJ2-4; size: .; DNA: TGCGCCAGCAGCCAAGAGCCGAAACAGGGGGACATTCAGTACTTC; CDR3: CASSQEPKQGDIQYF
V: TRBV28; D: .; J: TRBJ1-6; size: many; DNA: TGTGCCAGCAGCCCGCAGGGGAATTCACCCCTCCACTTT; CDR3: CASSPQGNSPLHF
V: TRBV19; D: TRBD2; J: TRBJ2-1; size: .; DNA: TGTGCCAGCTCAGGACTAGCGGGAATGGTAGGGTCCTACAATGAGCAGTTCTTC; CDR3: CASSGLAGMVGSYNEQFF
V: TRBV5-1; D: TRBD2; J: TRBJ2-7; size: .; DNA: TGCGCCAGCAAGGCTAGCGGTTCCTACGAGCAGTACTTC; CDR3: CASKASGSYEQYF
V: TRBV5-1; D: .; J: TRBJ1-4; size: .; DNA: TGCGCCAGCAGCTTCGGACAAAATGAAAAACTGTTTTTT; CDR3: CASSFGQNEKLFF
V: TRBV3-1/TRBV3-2; D: .; J: TRBJ2-5; size: .; DNA: TGTGCCAGCAGCCAAGAACTAGGAGACCAGTACTTC; CDR3: CASSQELGDQYF
V: TRBV5-6; D: TRBD1; J: TRBJ1-1; size: .; DNA: TGTGCCAGCTCAACAGGGGGATGGAACACTGAAGCTTTCTTT; CDR3: CASSTGGWNTEAFF
V: TRBV5-1; D: TRBD2; J: TRBJ2-2; size: .; DNA: TGCGCCAGCAGCCCGGGACTAGCGGGAGGGCCTAGAACCGGGGAGCTGTTTTTT; CDR3: CASSPGLAGGPRTGELFF
V: TRBV19; D: .; J: TRBJ1-4; size: .; DNA: TGTGCCAGTAGGACCGGGACAAGGAATGAAAAACTGTTTTTT; CDR3: CASRTGTRNEKLFF
V: TRBV28; D: TRBD2; J: TRBJ2-7; size: .; DNA: TGTGCCAGCAGTTTCGGGAGCGGGAGAAATAACGAGCAGTACTTC; CDR3: CASSFGSGRNNEQYF
V: TRBV11-2; D: TRBD1; J: TRBJ2-3; size: few; DNA: TGTGCCAGCAGCTTAGAGGACAGGGCCCCCGATACGCAGTATTTT; CDR3: CASSLEDRAPDTQYF
V: TRBV6-5; D: .; J: TRBJ1-1; size: .; DNA: TGTGCCAGCAGCCACCCCCGGGGGGGAGACACTGAAGCTTTCTTT; CDR3: CASSHPRGGDTEAFF
V: TRBV7-2; D: TRBD2; J: TRBJ2-3; size: once; DNA: TGTGCCAGCAGCTTAGATAGTCGGGACTACACAGATACGCAGTATTTT; CDR3: CASSLDSRDYTDTQYF
V: TRBV5-4; D: .; J: TRBJ2-6; size: .; DNA: TGTGCCAGCAGCCCCCATTCCGCGTGGTCTGGGGCCAACGTCCTGACTTTC; CDR3: CASSPHSAWSGANVLTF
V: TRBV3-1/TRBV3-2; D: TRBD2; J: TRBJ2-5; size: .; DNA: TGTGCCAGCAGCCCCGGACTAGCGGGGGAAGAGACCCAGTACTTC; CDR3: CASSPGLAGEETQYF
V: TRBV11-3; D: TRBD2; J: TRBJ2-1; size: .; DNA: TGTGCCAGCAGCTTAACTAGCGGGAGGGCCAGTGAGCAGTTCTTC; CDR3: CASSLTSGRASEQFF
V: TRBV6-2/TRBV6-3; D: TRBD1; J: TRBJ2-2; size: .; DNA: TGTGCCAGCAGTTACTCTAAGGGACAGGGGGCGACCGTCGGGGAGCTGTTTTTT; CDR3: CASSYSKGQGATVGELFF
V: TRBV28; D: TRBD2; J: TRBJ2-1; size: once; DNA: TGTGCCAGCAGCCTCAAGACCAGGACTAGCGGGAGAAATGAGCAGTTCTTC; CDR3: CASSLKTRTSGRNEQFF
V: TRBV7-8; D: TRBD2; J: TRBJ2-3; size: .; DNA: TGTGCCAGCAGCTTAGGGGTTGGACTAGCGGGGTTTAACACAGATACGCAGTATTTT; CDR3: CASSLGVGLAGFNTDTQYF
V: TRBV7-9; D: TRBD1; J: TRBJ1-2; size: .; DNA: TGTGCCAGCGGGACAGGGGGTTCTGGCTACACCTTC; CDR3: CASGTGGSGYTF
V: TRBV28; D: .; J: TRBJ1-1; size: few; DNA: TGTGCCAGCAGTTTTCAGGGTGGGAACACTGAAGCTTTCTTT; CDR3: CASSFQGGNTEAFF
V: TRBV11-2; D: TRBD2; J: TRBJ2-2; size: .; DNA: TGTGCCAGCAGAAGGGCGGGAGTTGGCACCGGGGAGCTGTTTTTT; CDR3: CASRRAGVGTGELFF
V: TRBV3-1/TRBV3-2; D: TRBD1; J: TRBJ1-4; size: .; DNA: TGTGCCAGCAGCCGACAGGGGAATGAAAAACTGTTTTTT; CDR3: CASSRQGNEKLFF